One and the same sample provided the 25 T cell receptor beta chains below, sequenced in a study of CD8+ T cells in alopecia areata. This sample's treatment: oral pan-JAK inhibitor, 5-10 mg twice daily. TCR sequencing used cDNA made by reverse transcription of extracted RNA. The data were produced by immunoSEQ multiplex PCR, yet TCRdb's version contains in-frame clones alone and is incomplete. This repertoire shows about 190,000 clones, 45% to 75% found once; its top ten account for around 0.69%. The specimen comprised CD4+ T cells sorted from blood, sampled at week 4, from a patient treated with tofacitinib. All receptors derive from a human donor with alopecia areata.

The chain employs TRBV30 and TRBJ1-2; D remains ambiguous. CDR1 and CDR2 (germline): GTSNPN, SVGIG (reference sequence). CDR3 size: 12 residues. V lost 7 bases, J lost 7 bases, and 16 bases lay in between. The CDR3 DNA reads TGTGCCTCCAGCCTTTTCAGTAGTGGCTACACCTTC. Amino acid sequence: CASSLFSSGYTF.

A few counts support this clone. The CDR3 here is CSVDVDRAAKNIQYF. The CDR3 nucleotides are TGCAGCGTTGATGTGGACAGGGCGGCCAAAAACATTCAGTACTTC. The rearrangement joins TRBV29-1 to TRBJ2-4; 8 nucleotides line up with TRBD1. The CDR3 runs to 15 residues. J gave up 1 base and V 3 bases, and 5 bases lay outside the gene matches. Germline loops: CDR1 SQVTM, CDR2 ANQGSEA. The full variable domain, rest sourced from reference TRBV29-1 and TRBJ2-4, is SAVISQKPSRDICQRGTSLTIQCQVDSQVTMMFWYRQQPGQSLTLIATANQGSEATYESGFVIDKFPISRPNLTFSTLTVSNMSPEDSSIYLCSVDVDRAAKNIQYFGAGTRLSVL.

This clone has at least ten counts. The chain links TRBV4-1 to TRBJ2-2, with D tentatively TRBD2 (6 bases). The length of the CDR3 is 13 residues. CDR1 and CDR2 from the germline V gene are MGHRA and YSYEKL. The germline V and J ends were trimmed by 5 bases and 6 bases, with 10 bases remaining between them. The CDR3 bases are TGCGCCAGCAGCAAAAGGGAGGCCGGGGAGCTGTTTTTT. Translation: CASSKREAGELFF.

This chain links TRBV11-2 with TRBJ2-1, with 9 positions matching TRBD1. This CDR3 has 15 residues. J lost 7 bases, V lost 7 bases, and 11 bases had no gene match. The germline V gene has CDR1 SGHAT and CDR2 FQNNGV. The CDR3 DNA follows: TGTGCCAGCACCAAACCGGGACAGGGCTTGAATGAGCAGTTCTTC. Its translation: CASTKPGQGLNEQFF.

This clone came up once. The genes are TRBV29-1 and TRBJ2-4; 8 bases are shared with TRBD2. Germline CDR1 is SQVTM and CDR2 is ANQGSEA. Trimming at V came to 3 bases and at J to 5 bases, leaving 3 bases not matched to a gene. This CDR3 is built from 13 residues. This CDR3 reads CSVERSGENIQYF. The CDR3 DNA is TGCAGCGTTGAGCGTAGCGGGGAAAACATTCAGTACTTC.

This clone turned up a few times. The chain joins TRBV29-1 to TRBJ1-2, with 9 bases aligning to TRBD1. The CDR3 loop spans 14 amino acids. V trimming: 7 bases; J trimming: 7 bases; junction bases outside the gene matches: 13. The germline V gene has CDR1 SQVTM and CDR2 ANQGSEA. The DNA for the CDR3 is TGCAGCGCCGACCGCCGGGACAGGGACTTTGGCTACACCTTC. Translation: CSADRRDRDFGYTF. Full variable domain (remainder filled in from reference TRBV29-1 and TRBJ1-2): SAVISQKPSRDICQRGTSLTIQCQVDSQVTMMFWYRQQPGQSLTLIATANQGSEATYESGFVIDKFPISRPNLTFSTLTVSNMSPEDSSIYLCSADRRDRDFGYTFGSGTRLTVV.

The V call is TRBV29-1, the J call TRBJ1-1; TRBD1 matches 7 bases. CDR1 is SQVTM, CDR2 ANQGSEA, per germline. The CDR3 has 13 residues. V dropped 6 bases and J dropped 13; count of bases not matched to a gene: 17. The CDR3 nucleotides read TGCAGCGTAGGGATGGCAACAGGGGCCTCCGATTTCTTT. Translation gives CSVGMATGASDFF.

This clone was recorded once. The J gene is TRBJ2-5, the V gene TRBV10-3; TRBD2 aligns across 13 bases. CDR3 size: 18 residues. The J segment lost 5 bases and the V segment lost 10 bases, leaving 19 bases of the junction unmatched. Germline values: CDR1 ENHRY, CDR2 SYGVKD. In DNA form, the CDR3 reads TGTGCCACAAAACCTAGACTAGCGGGAGGTTCAGAAATGGAGACCCAGTACTTC. Its translation is CATKPRLAGGSEMETQYF.

The chain is built from TRBV5-4 and TRBJ2-2; 7 positions match TRBD2. This CDR3 has 14 amino acids. Germline lookup yields CDR1 SGHNT and CDR2 YYREEE (reference sequence). Trimming cost V 4 bases and J 4 bases; bases outside gene matches: 4. The CDR3 here is CASSATSATGELFF. CDR3 nucleotides: TGTGCCAGCAGCGCCACTAGCGCCACCGGGGAGCTGTTTTTT.

In regard to this clone: The same CDR3 arises from other DNA sequences in this sample as well. The J gene is TRBJ2-3, the V gene TRBV2; TRBD2 aligns across 8 bases. V dropped 6 bases and J dropped 3; count of bases not matched to a gene: 8. Germline CDR1 SNHLY, CDR2 FYNNEI. This CDR3 contains 15 residues. In nucleotides, the CDR3 is TGTGCCAGCAGCCCCCGGACGGGAGGGACAGATACGCAGTATTTT. Translated: CASSPRTGGTDTQYF.

The genes are TRBV2 and TRBJ2-3, with D perhaps matching TRBD1 or TRBD2 (6 bases each). Germline V lookup: CDR1 SNHLY, CDR2 FYNNEI. The CDR3 contains 16 residues. The V end was cut by 1 base, the J end by 4 bases, with 15 bases between. CDR3 sequence (DNA): TGTGCCAGCAGTGAAGGTCAGGGGACTTCCGCAGATACGCAGTATTTT. Encoded protein: CASSEGQGTSADTQYF.

V gene TRBV6-5 combines with J gene TRBJ1-2; D gene ambiguous. Germline V gene sequence: CDR1 MNHEY, CDR2 SVGAGI. Deletions cut 6 bases from V and 4 bases from J, with 9 bases between. The CDR3 runs 12 residues. The CDR3 nucleotides are TGTGCCAGCAGGTCTGGGTCCTATGGCTACACCTTC. Its protein product is CASRSGSYGYTF.

This clone was seen a handful of times. The chain couples TRBV30 to TRBJ1-1; D is undetermined. This CDR3 has 11 amino acids. V gave up 3 bases and J gave up 2 bases, with 4 bases separating them. Germline assignment: CDR1 GTSNPN and CDR2 SVGIG (reference sequence). The CDR3 sequence: CAWRLNTEAFF. As DNA, the CDR3 is TGTGCCTGGAGGTTAAACACTGAAGCTTTCTTT.

The rearrangement joins TRBV30 to TRBJ2-2, with 10 bases matching TRBD1. The CDR3 runs to 17 residues. Per the germline V gene, CDR1 is GTSNPN and CDR2 is SVGIG (reference sequence). Losses at the gene ends were 5 bases for V and 6 bases for J; bases not matched to a gene: 15. The CDR3 DNA follows: TGTGCCTGGGCAACATCGTTTTGGACAGGGGGTCCCGGGGAGCTGTTTTTT. Protein sequence: CAWATSFWTGGPGELFF. The full variable domain, completed using reference TRBV30 and TRBJ2-2, is SQTIHQWPATLVQPVGSPLSLECTVEGTSNPNLYWYRQAAGRGLQLLFYSVGIGQISSEVPQNLSASRPQDRQFILSSKKLLLSDSGFYLCAWATSFWTGGPGELFFGEGSRLTVL.

This clone was counted between two and nine times. The V gene is TRBV7-8, the J gene TRBJ2-5, with 10 bases identical to TRBD2. Losses at the gene ends were 1 base for V and 5 bases for J; bases not matched to a gene: 10. Germline V CDR1 and CDR2: SGHVS, FQNEAQ. The CDR3 totals 17 residues. The CDR3: CASSLVGVGLARETQYF. The CDR3 nucleotides are TGTGCCAGCAGCTTAGTGGGCGTGGGACTAGCGAGGGAGACCCAGTACTTC. The whole variable domain, filled in from reference TRBV7-8 and TRBJ2-5, reads GAGVSQSPRYKVAKRGQDVALRCDPISGHVSLFWYQQALGQGPEFLTYFQNEAQLDKSGLPSDRFFAERPEGSVSTLKIQRTQQEDSAVYLCASSLVGVGLARETQYFGPGTRLLVL.

This chain joins TRBV18 and TRBJ2-2; D is ambiguous. From germline, CDR1 is KGHSH and CDR2 LQKENI. The CDR3 spans 15 residues. V gave up 6 bases and J gave up 0 bases, with 11 bases separating them. CDR3 DNA sequence: TGTGCCAGCTCCCGCGACTTCTCGAACACCGGGGAGCTGTTTTTT. Protein product: CASSRDFSNTGELFF.

The chain combines TRBV7-9 with TRBJ2-1; 12 bases map to TRBD2. Unmatched junction bases numbered 5, after V lost 7 bases and J lost 4 bases. This CDR3 is built from 15 residues. CDR1 SEHNR and CDR2 FQNEAQ come from the germline V gene (reference sequence). CDR3 in DNA: TGTGCCAGCACCACTAGCGGGAGGCAGTACAATGAGCAGTTCTTC. It codes for CASTTSGRQYNEQFF.

The V gene is TRBV7-2, the J gene TRBJ2-5, with unresolved D. Trimming shortened V by 1 base and J by 3 bases, and 18 bases separated the two germline ends. In germline, CDR1 is SGHTA, CDR2 FQGNSA. There are 17 residues in the CDR3. CDR3 protein: CASSLGYLSRSKETQYF. DNA of the CDR3: TGTGCCAGCAGCTTAGGCTATTTGAGCCGAAGTAAAGAGACCCAGTACTTC.

The J gene is TRBJ2-1, the V gene TRBV30; 7 positions match TRBD1. V trimming: 3 bases; J trimming: 7 bases; junction bases outside the gene matches: 0. Germline loops: CDR1 GTSNPN, CDR2 SVGIG (reference sequence). The CDR3 spans 11 residues. CDR3 loop: CAWRDRNEQFF. The CDR3 bases are TGTGCCTGGAGGGACAGGAATGAGCAGTTCTTC.

The table lists this clone with a few counts. The chain has TRBV29-1 and TRBJ2-3; 7 nucleotides align to TRBD2. Germline assignment: CDR1 SQVTM and CDR2 ANQGSEA. J lost 0 bases, V lost 3 bases, and 18 bases had no gene match. This CDR3 is built from 19 residues. DNA of the CDR3: TGCAGCGTTGATGGTGGTCGAGGGGTAAGCGGGGTGAGCACAGATACGCAGTATTTT. It translates to CSVDGGRGVSGVSTDTQYF.

This chain connects TRBV27 to TRBJ2-7, with a possible D match to TRBD1 (5 bases). This CDR3 spans 13 amino acids. In germline, CDR1 is MNHEY, CDR2 SMNVEV (reference sequence). Trimming took off 4 bases at V and 7 bases at J, with 14 bases between the two ends. The CDR3 protein is CASSSSRQREQYF. DNA of the CDR3: TGTGCCAGCAGTTCATCCCGACAGAGGGAGCAGTACTTC.

This chain uses TRBV20-1 with TRBJ1-1; a possible D gene is TRBD1 (6 bases). The CDR3 loop spans 11 amino acids. The germline V and J ends were trimmed by 4 bases and 7 bases, with 10 bases remaining between them. CDR1 is DFQATT and CDR2 is SNEGSKA in the germline V gene (reference sequence). CDR3 bases: TGCAGTGCTATTCGACAGGTTGAAGCTTTCTTT. It is translated as CSAIRQVEAFF.

V usage is TRBV11-2 and J usage is TRBJ2-5, with 8 bases aligning to TRBD1. This CDR3 comprises 11 residues. Per the germline V gene, CDR1 is SGHAT and CDR2 is FQNNGV. V shed 1 base, J shed 13 bases, and the junction held 2 bases outside the gene matches. The CDR3 sequence: CASSLVGTGYF. The DNA of the CDR3 is TGTGCCAGCAGCTTAGTCGGGACAGGGTACTTC.

This rearrangement joins TRBV4-2 to TRBJ2-5; TRBD1 or TRBD2 may be the D gene (5 bases each). Germline lookup yields CDR1 LGHNA and CDR2 YNFKEQ. The CDR3 runs 15 residues. Trimming stripped 7 bases from V and 5 bases from J, with 20 bases between. The CDR3 reads CASTQGRAERETQYF. The DNA for the CDR3 is TGTGCCAGCACCCAGGGTAGGGCGGAGCGGGAGACCCAGTACTTC.

The V and J genes are TRBV27 and TRBJ2-7; TRBD1 matches 11 bases. This CDR3 has 14 amino acids. CDR1 and CDR2 from the germline V gene are MNHEY and SMNVEV (reference sequence). CDR3 amino acids: CRAVSGQGVYEQYF. The CDR3 coding sequence is TGTCGGGCGGTCTCGGGACAGGGGGTCTACGAGCAGTACTTC.